This T cell receptor beta chain emerged from a study of CD8 T cells in ankylosing spondylitis. Overall study findings and caveats: A TCR beta motif of several highly homologous variants appeared characteristic of ankylosing spondylitis blood.

MiXCR, run by TCRdb on the 5' RACE reads, gives a single entry per CDR3 protein. This sample has 150,000 to 200,000 distinct CDR3 sequences; around 10% occur once, and the top ten carry roughly 29%. With 8 bases clipped from V and 2 bases from J, the junction kept 5 bases outside the gene matches. CDR1 is MNHEY, CDR2 SVGAGI, per germline. There are 14 residues in the CDR3. On this clonotype: Antigen specificity is unknown.

Sequenced sample: blood, either unsorted or a sorted T cell fraction (not recorded which). The chain employs TRBV6-5 and TRBJ2-2; 7 bases are shared with TRBD2. This sequence was found in a male donor with ankylosing spondylitis or in good health (not recorded which). The CDR3 loop reads CASFTSVNTGELFF. CDR3 nucleotides: TGTGCCAGCTTTACTAGCGTCAACACCGGGGAGCTGTTTTTT.